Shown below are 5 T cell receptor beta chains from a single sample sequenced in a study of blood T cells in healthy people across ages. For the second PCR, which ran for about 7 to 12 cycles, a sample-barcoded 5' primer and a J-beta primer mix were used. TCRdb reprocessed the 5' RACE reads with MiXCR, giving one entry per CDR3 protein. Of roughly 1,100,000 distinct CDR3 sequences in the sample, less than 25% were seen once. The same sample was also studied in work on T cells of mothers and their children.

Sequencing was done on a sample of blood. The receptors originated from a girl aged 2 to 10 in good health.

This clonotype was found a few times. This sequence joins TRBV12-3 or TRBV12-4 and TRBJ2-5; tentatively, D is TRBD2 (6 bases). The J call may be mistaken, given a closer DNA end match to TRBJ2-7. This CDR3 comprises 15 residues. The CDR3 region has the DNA TGTGCCAGCAGTCCCCAAGCGGGCCTGACCTACGAGCAGTACTTC. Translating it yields CASSPQAGLTYEQYF.

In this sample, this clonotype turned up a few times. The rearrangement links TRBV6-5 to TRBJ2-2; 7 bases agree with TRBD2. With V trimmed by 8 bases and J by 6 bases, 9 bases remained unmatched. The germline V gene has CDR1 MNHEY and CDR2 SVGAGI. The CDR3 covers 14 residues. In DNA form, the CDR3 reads TGTGCCAGCCGTCTCGGGGGGTTTGCCGGGGAGCTGTTTTTT. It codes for CASRLGGFAGELFF.

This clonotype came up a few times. DNA for the CDR3: TGTGCCAGCAGTTTGTATGTGGGGGTCGCCGGGGAGCTGTTTTTT. Translated, it gives CASSLYVGVAGELFF. This rearrangement joins TRBV27 to TRBJ2-2; D might be TRBD1 or TRBD2, each matching 5 bases. Trimming shortened V by 3 bases and J by 6 bases, and 14 bases separated the two germline ends. Germline loops: CDR1 MNHEY, CDR2 SMNVEV (reference sequence). This CDR3 is 15 amino acids long.

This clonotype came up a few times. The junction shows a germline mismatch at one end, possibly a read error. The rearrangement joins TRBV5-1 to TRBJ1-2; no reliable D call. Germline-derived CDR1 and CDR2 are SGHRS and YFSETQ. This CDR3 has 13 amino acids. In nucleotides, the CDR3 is TGCGCCTGCAGCTTGGATCTTGGAAATGGCTACACCTTC. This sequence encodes CACSLDLGNGYTF.

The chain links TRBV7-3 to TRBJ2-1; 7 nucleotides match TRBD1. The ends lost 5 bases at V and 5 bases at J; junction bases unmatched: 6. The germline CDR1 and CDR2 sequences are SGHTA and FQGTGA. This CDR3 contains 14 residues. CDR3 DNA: TGTGCCAGCAGCCCCACAGGGGATCACAATGAGCAGTTCTTC. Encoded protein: CASSPTGDHNEQFF.